This T cell receptor beta chain was captured in a study of chemoradiotherapy in HPV16-positive cancers. Study summary: Candidate HPV-specific clones and shared TCR motifs came from a couple of HPV16-positive patients.

Study-wide results and caveats: HPV-responsive T-cell expansion during chemoradiotherapy was linked to improved recurrence-free survival in HPV16-positive patients.

This table comes from immunoSEQ multiplex PCR, and its TCRdb copy is limited to in-frame clones, with some not included. This table holds around 62,000 clones, 88% found once. Turning to this clone: Its antigen is unidentified.

Repeated repertoire sampling spanned the course of chemoradiotherapy. The V gene's germline CDR1 is MDHEN and CDR2 SYDVKM. The CDR3 consists of 15 residues. V gave up 6 bases and J gave up 1 base, with 13 bases separating them. The sample was blood, taken from a patient who underwent chemoradiotherapy. The origin of this receptor is a human donor with HPV-associated anogenital cancer. The chain uses TRBV28 and TRBJ2-1; maybe TRBD2 (6 bases). CDR3 loop: CASRGGAISYNEQFF. Here the CDR3 DNA reads TGTGCCAGCAGGGGGGGAGCGATTTCCTACAATGAGCAGTTCTTC.